A single sample gave rise to the 10 T cell receptor beta chains below, sequenced in a study of blood T cell repertoires in COVID-19. This table comes from immunoSEQ multiplex PCR, and its TCRdb copy is limited to in-frame clones, with some not included. The sample carries approximately 470,000 clones, around 90% recorded once. Sequencing was done on a sample of PBMCs or T cells enriched from blood (not recorded which). The receptors derive from a woman aged 18-35 years who had recovered from COVID-19.

Concerning this clone itself: Other DNA sequences of this sample code for an identical CDR3. The CDR3 nucleotides read TGCGCCAGCAGCTTTGGGGGCGGCACTGAAGCTTTCTTT. Its protein is CASSFGGGTEAFF. The J gene is TRBJ1-1, the V gene TRBV5-1, with D possibly matching TRBD1 (6 bases). Germline CDR1 and CDR2: SGHRS and YFSETQ. With 2 bases removed from V and 4 bases from J, the gap between germline ends came to 9 bases. The length of the CDR3 is 13 residues.

The chain links TRBV19 to TRBJ1-6; 7 nucleotides line up with TRBD1. The germline V gene encodes CDR1 LNHDA and CDR2 SQIVND (reference sequence). The CDR3 length is 16 residues. Trimming removed 4 bases from V and 7 bases from J; junction bases left unmatched: 10. CDR3: CASSTLPGGENSPLHF. In DNA form, the CDR3 reads TGTGCCAGTAGTACCCTCCCAGGGGGTGAGAATTCACCCCTCCACTTT.

The table lists this clone with a few counts. This chain uses TRBV3-1 (or the pseudogene TRBV3-2) with TRBJ2-1; 10 bases are shared with TRBD2. The CDR3 consists of 16 residues. Losses at the gene ends were 1 base for V and 9 bases for J; bases not matched to a gene: 9. CDR1 LGHDT and CDR2 YNNKEL come from the germline V gene (reference sequence). Written as DNA, the CDR3 is TGTGCCAGCAGCCAAGCCCGGTCTAGCGGGGGTGCTGAGCAGTTCTTC. This translates into CASSQARSSGGAEQFF.

This clone was seen once. The V gene is TRBV19, the J gene TRBJ2-1; D is uncertain. Deletions cut 5 bases from V and 0 bases from J, with 8 bases between. Germline V gene sequence: CDR1 LNHDA, CDR2 SQIVND (reference sequence). There are 14 residues in the CDR3. CDR3 in amino acids: CASSRRGSYNEQFF. CDR3 bases: TGTGCCAGTAGTCGCCGCGGCTCCTACAATGAGCAGTTCTTC.

V and J are TRBV5-1 and TRBJ2-1; 7 nucleotides match TRBD1. CDR1 is SGHRS, CDR2 YFSETQ, per germline. The CDR3 spans 15 residues. J lost 1 base, V lost 2 bases, and 3 bases had no gene match. The CDR3 nucleotides are TGCGCCAGCAGCTTTCTACAGGGGTCCTACAATGAGCAGTTCTTC. As protein: CASSFLQGSYNEQFF.

The J gene is TRBJ2-7, the V gene TRBV11-2, with D tentatively TRBD2 (5 bases). This CDR3 is built from 14 residues. The germline gives CDR1 SGHAT, CDR2 FQNNGV. The ends were cut back, 0 bases at V and 3 bases at J, with 9 bases in the middle. CDR3 sequence (DNA): TGTGCCAGCAGCTTAGAGCGGGCGGTCTACGAGCAGTACTTC. Residues: CASSLERAVYEQYF.

V usage is TRBV11-2 and J usage is TRBJ1-1; D unresolved. This CDR3 is built from 14 residues. The germline CDR1 and CDR2 sequences are SGHAT and FQNNGV. Trimming stripped 1 base from V and 8 bases from J, with 14 bases between. The DNA for the CDR3 is TGTGCCAGCAGCTTAGTTAACAGTGATTTGGAAGCTTTCTTT. Protein product: CASSLVNSDLEAFF.

V usage is TRBV4-1 and J usage is TRBJ1-6; 8 bases fit TRBD1. V lost 3 bases, J lost 0 bases, and 16 bases stayed unmatched. Per germline, CDR1 MGHRA and CDR2 YSYEKL. The length of the CDR3 is 21 residues. The CDR3 coding sequence is TGCGCCAGCAGCCATGCTCAGGGGGCCTTTGCATCGAGCTCCTATAATTCACCCCTCCACTTT. Amino acids: CASSHAQGAFASSSYNSPLHF.

The V call is TRBV14, the J call TRBJ2-3; 8 bases fit TRBD2. The CDR3 loop spans 15 amino acids. J lost 2 bases, V lost 6 bases, and 7 bases had no gene match. Germline V gene sequence: CDR1 SGHDN, CDR2 FVKESK. The CDR3 spells CASSRAGAFTDTQYF. The DNA for the CDR3 is TGTGCCAGCAGTCGAGCGGGGGCTTTCACAGATACGCAGTATTTT.

The V gene is TRBV27, the J gene TRBJ1-1, with D perhaps TRBD1 (6 bases). Germline V CDR1 and CDR2: MNHEY, SMNVEV (reference sequence). This CDR3 region has 12 residues. V was trimmed by 9 bases and J by 6 bases, leaving 14 bases between them. The CDR3 sequence: CASKTGQAEAFF. The CDR3 DNA follows: TGTGCCAGTAAAACAGGGCAGGCTGAAGCTTTCTTT.